The 13 T cell receptor beta chains reported below all come from one sample, sequenced in a study of control samples from healthy donors and cancer patients. The table came from immunoSEQ multiplex PCR; TCRdb's copy has only in-frame clones and leaves some out. The table includes fewer than 150,000 clones, roughly nine tenths detected once. Input material: blood. The receptors derive from a woman younger than 35 in good health.

The chain uses TRBV25-1 and TRBJ1-6; possible D gene TRBD1, 6 bases. Germline V lookup: CDR1 MGHDK, CDR2 SYGVNS. The CDR3 runs to 18 residues. Deletions cut 1 base from V and 0 bases from J, with 13 bases between. The DNA for the CDR3 is TGTGCCAGCAGTGAATCGGGACACGGGGGCTCCTATAATTCACCCCTCCACTTT. It translates to CASSESGHGGSYNSPLHF.

The chain is built from TRBV12-3 or TRBV12-4 and TRBJ2-7; tentatively, D is TRBD1 or TRBD2 (6 bases each). The CDR3 has 13 amino acids. Trimming pared 3 bases from V and 5 bases from J, leaving 11 bases between. The CDR3 region is CASSFGGGHEQYF. The CDR3 nucleotides are TGTGCCAGCAGTTTTGGAGGGGGTCACGAGCAGTACTTC.

Points on this clone: A read error may produce the germline difference seen at one junction end. V and J are TRBV12-3 or TRBV12-4 and TRBJ1-2, with D possibly matching TRBD1 (5 bases). The CDR3 spans 8 residues. The CDR3 here is CASGGIAF. The CDR3 DNA follows: TGTGCCAGCGGGGGGATTGCCTTC.

The chain joins TRBV2 to TRBJ2-7; D gene ambiguous. V was shortened by 7 bases and J by 3 bases, with 13 bases between the two germline ends. This CDR3 has 13 residues. Germline CDR1 reads SNHLY; CDR2 reads FYNNEI. DNA of the CDR3: TGTGCCAGCACAGAACTCCCCTTCTACGAGCAGTACTTC. Protein product: CASTELPFYEQYF.

The table lists this clone with a count of one. The chain joins TRBV7-9 to TRBJ2-5; the D gene is possibly TRBD2 (6 bases). Trimming removed 5 bases from V and 3 bases from J, with 19 bases in between. Germline CDR1 SEHNR, CDR2 FQNEAQ (reference sequence). This CDR3 is built from 16 residues. The DNA of the CDR3 is TGTGCCAGCAGCCTCCGGGGCCACGGGGGAGAAGAGACCCAGTACTTC. Amino acid sequence: CASSLRGHGGEETQYF.

A word on this clone: This CDR3 is also generated by other DNA sequences in the sample. This chain links TRBV29-1 with TRBJ1-1; 8 nucleotides match TRBD1. CDR3 length: 12 amino acids. V was clipped by 7 bases and J by 2 bases; unmatched bases: 3. Germline V lookup: CDR1 SQVTM, CDR2 ANQGSEA. CDR3 residues: CSADRGNTEAFF. CDR3 nucleotide sequence: TGCAGCGCCGACAGGGGAAACACTGAAGCTTTCTTT.

The sample holds one count of this clone. V and J are TRBV11-3 and TRBJ1-2; unclear D gene. Germline V lookup: CDR1 SGHNT, CDR2 YENEEA. The ends were cut back, 6 bases at V and 5 bases at J, with 10 bases in the middle. The CDR3 totals 12 residues. CDR3 DNA: TGTGCCAGCAGTCAAGCGGGTTATGGCTACACCTTC. Protein sequence: CASSQAGYGYTF. Together with reference TRBV11-3 and TRBJ1-2, the CDR3 gives the full variable domain: EAGVVQSPRYKIIEKKQPVAFWCNPISGHNTLYWYLQNLGQGPELLIRYENEEAVDDSQLPKDRFSAERLKGVDSTLKIQPAELGDSAVYLCASSQAGYGYTFGSGTRLTVV.

The chain combines TRBV28 with TRBJ1-5; D unclear. With 1 base removed from V and 3 bases from J, the gap between germline ends came to 13 bases. This CDR3 has 16 amino acids. Germline V gene lookup returns CDR1 MDHEN and CDR2 SYDVKM. The CDR3 reads CASSLLGGSPNQPQHF. The CDR3, as DNA: TGTGCCAGCAGTTTATTGGGAGGGAGCCCCAATCAGCCCCAGCATTTT.

This clone was found a few times. This chain links TRBV10-1 with TRBJ2-3; possibly TRBD2 for D (5 bases). CDR3 size: 21 residues. Germline V CDR1 and CDR2: WNHNN, SYGVQD (reference sequence). The V and J ends lost 4 bases and 3 bases respectively, with 32 bases between them. CDR3 nucleotides: TGCGCCAGCAGTGGCCTACTAGGACGGCTCTACTGTGGGAAGGAGACAGATACGCAGTATTTT. It specifies CASSGLLGRLYCGKETDTQYF.

CDR3 bases: TGTGCCAGCAGCCCTCGACAGGACTCCTACGAGCAGTACTTC. Its protein is CASSPRQDSYEQYF. The J gene is TRBJ2-7, the V gene TRBV11-3, with D maybe TRBD1 (6 bases). This CDR3 spans 14 amino acids. The ends were cut back, 5 bases at V and 0 bases at J, with 11 bases in the middle. CDR1 SGHNT and CDR2 YENEEA come from the germline V gene.

This clone was observed once. V gene TRBV19 combines with J gene TRBJ1-5; 7 positions match TRBD1. This CDR3 region has 15 residues. Germline V gives CDR1 LNHDA, CDR2 SQIVND (reference sequence). V lost 5 bases, J lost 2 bases, and 6 bases stayed unmatched. CDR3 in DNA: TGTGCCAGTAGTGATCCCGGGACAGGCAATCAGCCCCAGCATTTT. Translation gives CASSDPGTGNQPQHF.

This rearrangement joins TRBV4-2 to TRBJ2-4; 10 nucleotides agree with TRBD1. Germline CDR1 and CDR2: LGHNA and YNFKEQ. The CDR3 is 15 residues long. J was trimmed by 7 bases and V by 3 bases; bases with no gene match: 6. The CDR3 loop reads CASSQDRGVGNIQYF. The CDR3 DNA reads TGTGCCAGCAGCCAGGACAGGGGGGTTGGTAACATTCAGTACTTC.

V usage is TRBV12-3 or TRBV12-4 and J usage is TRBJ2-1; weak D call: TRBD1 (6 bases). Trimming left V 0 bases short and J 8 bases short, with 8 bases between. The CDR3 is 13 residues long. Here the CDR3 reads CASSLAAGDEQFF. DNA for the CDR3: TGTGCCAGCAGTTTAGCCGCAGGGGATGAGCAGTTCTTC.